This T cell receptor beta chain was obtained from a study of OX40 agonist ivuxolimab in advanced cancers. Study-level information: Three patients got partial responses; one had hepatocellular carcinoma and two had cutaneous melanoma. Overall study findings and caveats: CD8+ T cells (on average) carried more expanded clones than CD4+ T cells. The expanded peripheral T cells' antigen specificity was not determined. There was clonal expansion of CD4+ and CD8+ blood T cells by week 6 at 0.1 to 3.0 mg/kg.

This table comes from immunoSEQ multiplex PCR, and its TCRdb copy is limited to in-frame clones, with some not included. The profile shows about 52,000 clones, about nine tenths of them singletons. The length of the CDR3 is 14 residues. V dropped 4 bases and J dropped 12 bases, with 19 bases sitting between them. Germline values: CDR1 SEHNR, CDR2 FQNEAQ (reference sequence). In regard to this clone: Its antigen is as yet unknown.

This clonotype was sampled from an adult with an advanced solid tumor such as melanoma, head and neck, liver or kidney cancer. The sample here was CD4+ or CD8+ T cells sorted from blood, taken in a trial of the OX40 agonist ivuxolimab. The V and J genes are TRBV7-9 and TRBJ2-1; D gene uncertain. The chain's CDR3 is CASSSDEASMRQFF. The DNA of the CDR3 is TGTGCCAGCAGCTCGGACGAGGCCTCGATGAGGCAGTTCTTC.